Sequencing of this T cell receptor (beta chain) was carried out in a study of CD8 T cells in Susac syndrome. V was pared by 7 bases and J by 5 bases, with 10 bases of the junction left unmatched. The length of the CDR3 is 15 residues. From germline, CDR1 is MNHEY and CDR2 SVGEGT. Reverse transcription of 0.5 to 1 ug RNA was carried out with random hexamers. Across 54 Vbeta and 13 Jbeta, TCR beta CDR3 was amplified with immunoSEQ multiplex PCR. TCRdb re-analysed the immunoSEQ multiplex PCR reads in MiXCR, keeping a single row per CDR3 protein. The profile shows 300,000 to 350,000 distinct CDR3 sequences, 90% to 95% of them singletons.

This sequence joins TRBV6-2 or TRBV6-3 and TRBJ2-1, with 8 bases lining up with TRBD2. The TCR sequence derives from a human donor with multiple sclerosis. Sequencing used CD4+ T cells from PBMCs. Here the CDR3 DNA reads TGTGCCAGCACAGTTGGTCTAGCGGGCAACAATGAGCAGTTCTTC. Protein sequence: CASTVGLAGNNEQFF.